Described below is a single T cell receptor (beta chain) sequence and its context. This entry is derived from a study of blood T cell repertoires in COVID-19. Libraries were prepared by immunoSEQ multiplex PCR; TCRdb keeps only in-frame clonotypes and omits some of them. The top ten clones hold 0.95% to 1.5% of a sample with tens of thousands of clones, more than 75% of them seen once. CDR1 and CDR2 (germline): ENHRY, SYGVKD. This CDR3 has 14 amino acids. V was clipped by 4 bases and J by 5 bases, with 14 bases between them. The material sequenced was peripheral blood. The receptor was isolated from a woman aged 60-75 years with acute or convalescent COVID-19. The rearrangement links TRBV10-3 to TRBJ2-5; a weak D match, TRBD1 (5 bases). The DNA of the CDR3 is TGTGCCATCAGTGGCACTCAGGGTAGGGAGACCCAGTACTTC. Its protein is CAISGTQGRETQYF.